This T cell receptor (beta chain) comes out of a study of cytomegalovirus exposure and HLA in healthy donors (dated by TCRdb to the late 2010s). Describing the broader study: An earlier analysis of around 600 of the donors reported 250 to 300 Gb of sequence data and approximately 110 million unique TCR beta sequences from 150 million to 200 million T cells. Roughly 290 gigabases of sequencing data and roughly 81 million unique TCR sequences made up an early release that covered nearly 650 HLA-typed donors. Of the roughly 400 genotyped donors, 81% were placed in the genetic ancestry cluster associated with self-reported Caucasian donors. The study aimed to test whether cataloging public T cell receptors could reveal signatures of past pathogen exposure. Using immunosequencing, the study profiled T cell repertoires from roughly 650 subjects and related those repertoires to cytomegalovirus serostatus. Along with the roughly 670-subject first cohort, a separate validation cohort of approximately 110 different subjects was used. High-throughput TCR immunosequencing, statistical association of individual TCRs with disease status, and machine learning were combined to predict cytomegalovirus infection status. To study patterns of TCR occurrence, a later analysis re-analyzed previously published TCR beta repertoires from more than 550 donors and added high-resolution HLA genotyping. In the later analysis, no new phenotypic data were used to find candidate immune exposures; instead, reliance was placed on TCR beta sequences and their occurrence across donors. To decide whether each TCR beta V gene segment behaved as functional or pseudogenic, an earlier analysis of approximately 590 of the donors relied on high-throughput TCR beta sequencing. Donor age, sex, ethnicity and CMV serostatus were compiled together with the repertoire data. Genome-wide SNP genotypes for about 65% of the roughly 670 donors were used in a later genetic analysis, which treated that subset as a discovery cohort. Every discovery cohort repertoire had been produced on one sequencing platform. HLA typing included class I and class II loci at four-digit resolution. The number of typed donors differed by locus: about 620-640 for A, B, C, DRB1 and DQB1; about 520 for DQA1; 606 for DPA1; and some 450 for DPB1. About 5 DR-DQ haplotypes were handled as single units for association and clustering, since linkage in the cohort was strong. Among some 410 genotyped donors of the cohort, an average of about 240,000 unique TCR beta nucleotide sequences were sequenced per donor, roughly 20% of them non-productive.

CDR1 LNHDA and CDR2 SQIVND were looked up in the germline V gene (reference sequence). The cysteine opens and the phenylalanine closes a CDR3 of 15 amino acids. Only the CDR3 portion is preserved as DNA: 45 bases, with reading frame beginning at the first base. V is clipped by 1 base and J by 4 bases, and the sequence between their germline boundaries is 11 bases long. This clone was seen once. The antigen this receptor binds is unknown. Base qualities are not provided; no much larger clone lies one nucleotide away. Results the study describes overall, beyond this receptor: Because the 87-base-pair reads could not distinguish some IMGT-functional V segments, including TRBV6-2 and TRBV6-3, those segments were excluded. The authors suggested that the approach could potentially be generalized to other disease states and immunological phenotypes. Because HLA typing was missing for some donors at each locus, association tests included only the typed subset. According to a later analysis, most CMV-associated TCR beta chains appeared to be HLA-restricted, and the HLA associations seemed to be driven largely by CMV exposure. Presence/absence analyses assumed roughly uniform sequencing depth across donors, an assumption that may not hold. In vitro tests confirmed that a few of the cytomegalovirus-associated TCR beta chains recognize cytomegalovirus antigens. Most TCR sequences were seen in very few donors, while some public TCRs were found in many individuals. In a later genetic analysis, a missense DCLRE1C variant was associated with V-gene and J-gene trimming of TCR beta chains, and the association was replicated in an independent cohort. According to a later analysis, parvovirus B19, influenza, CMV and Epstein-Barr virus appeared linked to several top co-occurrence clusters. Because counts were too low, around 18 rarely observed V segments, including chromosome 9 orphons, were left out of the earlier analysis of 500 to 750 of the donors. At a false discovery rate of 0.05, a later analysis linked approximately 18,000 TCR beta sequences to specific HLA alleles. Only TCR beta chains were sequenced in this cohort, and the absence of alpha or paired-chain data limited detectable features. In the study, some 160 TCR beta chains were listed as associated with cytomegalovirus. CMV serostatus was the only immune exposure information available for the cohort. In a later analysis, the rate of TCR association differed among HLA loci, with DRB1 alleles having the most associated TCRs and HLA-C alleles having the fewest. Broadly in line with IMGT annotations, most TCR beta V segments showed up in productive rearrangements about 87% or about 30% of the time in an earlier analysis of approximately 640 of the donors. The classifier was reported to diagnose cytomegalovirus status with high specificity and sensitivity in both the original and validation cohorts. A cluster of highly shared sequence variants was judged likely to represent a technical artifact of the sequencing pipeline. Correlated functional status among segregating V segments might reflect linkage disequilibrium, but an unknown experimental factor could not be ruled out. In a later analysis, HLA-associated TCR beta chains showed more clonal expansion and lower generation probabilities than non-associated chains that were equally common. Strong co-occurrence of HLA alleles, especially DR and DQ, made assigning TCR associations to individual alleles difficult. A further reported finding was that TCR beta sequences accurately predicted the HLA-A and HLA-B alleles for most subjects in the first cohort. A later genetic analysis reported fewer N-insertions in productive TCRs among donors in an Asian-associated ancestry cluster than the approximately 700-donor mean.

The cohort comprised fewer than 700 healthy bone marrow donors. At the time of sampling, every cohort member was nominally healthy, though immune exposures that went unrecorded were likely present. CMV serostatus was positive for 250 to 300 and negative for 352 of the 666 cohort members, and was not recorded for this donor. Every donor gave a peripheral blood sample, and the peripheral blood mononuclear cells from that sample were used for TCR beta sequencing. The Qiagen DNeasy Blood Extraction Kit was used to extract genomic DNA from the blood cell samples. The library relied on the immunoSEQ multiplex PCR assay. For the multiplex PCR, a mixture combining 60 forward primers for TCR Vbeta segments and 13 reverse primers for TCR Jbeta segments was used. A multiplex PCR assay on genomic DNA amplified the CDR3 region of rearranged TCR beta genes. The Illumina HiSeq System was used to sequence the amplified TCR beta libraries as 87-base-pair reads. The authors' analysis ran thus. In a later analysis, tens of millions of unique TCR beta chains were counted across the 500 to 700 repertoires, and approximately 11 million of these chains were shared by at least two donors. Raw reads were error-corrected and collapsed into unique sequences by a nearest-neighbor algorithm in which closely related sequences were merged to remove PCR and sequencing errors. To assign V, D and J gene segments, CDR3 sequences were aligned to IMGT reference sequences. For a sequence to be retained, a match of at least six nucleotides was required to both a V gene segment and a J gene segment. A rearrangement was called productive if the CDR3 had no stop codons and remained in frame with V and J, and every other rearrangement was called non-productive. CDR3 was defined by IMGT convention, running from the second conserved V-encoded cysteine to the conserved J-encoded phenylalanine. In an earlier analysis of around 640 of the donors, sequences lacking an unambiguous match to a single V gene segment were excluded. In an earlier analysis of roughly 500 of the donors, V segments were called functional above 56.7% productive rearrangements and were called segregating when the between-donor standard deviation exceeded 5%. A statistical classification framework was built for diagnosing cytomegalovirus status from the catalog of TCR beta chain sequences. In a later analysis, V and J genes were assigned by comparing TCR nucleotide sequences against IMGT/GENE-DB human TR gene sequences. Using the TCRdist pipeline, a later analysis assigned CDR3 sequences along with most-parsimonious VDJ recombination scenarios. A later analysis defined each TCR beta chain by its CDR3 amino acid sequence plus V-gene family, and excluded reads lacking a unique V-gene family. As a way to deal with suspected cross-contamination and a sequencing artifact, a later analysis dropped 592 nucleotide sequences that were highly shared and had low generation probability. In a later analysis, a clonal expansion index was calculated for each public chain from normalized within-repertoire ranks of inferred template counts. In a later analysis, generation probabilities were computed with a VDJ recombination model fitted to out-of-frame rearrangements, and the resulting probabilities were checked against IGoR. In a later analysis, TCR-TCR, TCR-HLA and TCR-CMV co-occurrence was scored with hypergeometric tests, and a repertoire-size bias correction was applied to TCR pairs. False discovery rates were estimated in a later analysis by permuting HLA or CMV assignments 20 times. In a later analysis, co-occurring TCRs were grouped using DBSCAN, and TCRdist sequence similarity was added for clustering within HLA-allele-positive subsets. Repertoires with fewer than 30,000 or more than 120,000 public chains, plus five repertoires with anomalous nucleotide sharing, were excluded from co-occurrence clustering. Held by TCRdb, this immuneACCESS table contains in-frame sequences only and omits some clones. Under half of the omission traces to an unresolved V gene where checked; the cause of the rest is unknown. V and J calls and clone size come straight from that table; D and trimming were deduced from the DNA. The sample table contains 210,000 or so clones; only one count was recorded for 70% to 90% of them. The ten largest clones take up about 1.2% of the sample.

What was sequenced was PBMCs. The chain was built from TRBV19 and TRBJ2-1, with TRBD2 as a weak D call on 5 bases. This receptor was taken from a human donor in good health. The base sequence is TGTGCCAGTAGTATAGGCGAGGGTAAATACAATGAGCAGTTCTTC. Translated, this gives CASSIGEGKYNEQFF.